These T cell receptor beta chains were read from a single sample in a study of cytomegalovirus exposure and HLA in healthy donors. Sequencing was performed with immunoSEQ multiplex PCR; in TCRdb, only in-frame clones are kept and a portion is missing. The table has roughly 200,000 clones, around three quarters seen once; the top ten hold roughly 2%. What was sequenced was PBMCs. These TCRs come from a young man in good health and CMV-seronegative. Each CDR3 is given with its conserved first and last residue. The D gene is left open where the match is weak. Some rows mark clone size as missing; the rest say once, few, many or name a class of expanded clone.

J: TRBJ1-1; D: .; size: .; V: TRBV30; CDR3: CAWNEGVSAFF; DNA: TGTGCCTGGAATGAAGGGGTATCAGCTTTCTTT
J: TRBJ2-1; D: TRBD2; size: .; V: TRBV27; CDR3: CASSLVSGGGVREQFF; DNA: TGTGCCAGCAGTTTAGTTAGCGGGGGGGGAGTTCGGGAGCAGTTCTTC
J: TRBJ1-1; D: .; size: .; V: TRBV6-5; CDR3: CASSYWGEMNTEAFF; DNA: TGTGCCAGCAGTTACTGGGGAGAGATGAACACTGAAGCTTTCTTT
J: TRBJ2-7; D: TRBD2; size: few; V: TRBV5-1; CDR3: CASSPSAGALSYEQYF; DNA: TGCGCCAGCAGCCCCTCAGCGGGAGCCCTCTCCTACGAGCAGTACTTC
J: TRBJ2-7; D: TRBD1; size: .; V: TRBV7-9; CDR3: CASSLPGTGDYEQYF; DNA: TGTGCCAGCAGCCTACCCGGGACAGGGGACTACGAGCAGTACTTC
J: TRBJ2-7; D: TRBD2; size: .; V: TRBV5-1; CDR3: CASSGAGGGYEQYF; DNA: TGCGCCAGCAGTGGGGCGGGGGGAGGCTACGAGCAGTACTTC
J: TRBJ1-5; D: .; size: .; V: TRBV19; CDR3: CASTGRGAKGSNQPQHF; DNA: TGTGCCAGTACTGGGCGGGGGGCCAAGGGGAGCAATCAGCCCCAGCATTTT
J: TRBJ1-2; D: .; size: few; V: TRBV6-5; CDR3: CASSPDSRGYTF; DNA: TGTGCCAGCAGCCCTGACAGTCGTGGCTACACCTTC
J: TRBJ1-3; D: TRBD1; size: few; V: TRBV6-5; CDR3: CASSYSYRGPGNTIYF; DNA: TGTGCCAGCAGTTACTCGTACAGGGGACCTGGAAACACCATATATTTT
J: TRBJ1-2; D: TRBD1; size: .; V: TRBV28; CDR3: CASSLLGTGGYGYTF; DNA: TGTGCCAGCAGTTTACTCGGGACAGGGGGCTATGGCTACACCTTC
J: TRBJ1-1; D: TRBD1; size: once; V: TRBV7-8; CDR3: CASSTSGTVNTEAFF; DNA: TGTGCCAGCAGCACATCCGGGACAGTTAACACTGAAGCTTTCTTT
J: TRBJ2-1; D: .; size: .; V: TRBV27; CDR3: CASSLAARTEQFF; DNA: TGTGCCAGCAGTTTAGCAGCTAGAACTGAGCAGTTCTTC
J: TRBJ2-1; D: TRBD2; size: .; V: TRBV5-5; CDR3: CASSLLATYGNEQFF; DNA: TGTGCCAGCAGCTTACTAGCGACGTATGGAAATGAGCAGTTCTTC
J: TRBJ2-1; D: TRBD2; size: few; V: TRBV20-1; CDR3: CSARRPSGGFF; DNA: TGCAGTGCTAGGCGTCCTAGCGGGGGCTTCTTC
J: TRBJ2-1; D: TRBD2; size: .; V: TRBV6-5; CDR3: CASLGLTSGYNEQFF; DNA: TGTGCCAGTTTGGGGTTAACTAGCGGATACAATGAGCAGTTCTTC
J: TRBJ2-3; D: .; size: .; V: TRBV19; CDR3: CASTRGTDTQYF; DNA: TGTGCCAGTACTCGGGGGACCGATACGCAGTATTTT
J: TRBJ2-1; D: TRBD2; size: once; V: TRBV5-1; CDR3: CASSLGTSGRLYNEQFF; DNA: TGCGCCAGCAGCTTGGGGACTAGCGGGAGGCTCTACAATGAGCAGTTCTTC
J: TRBJ2-2; D: .; size: few; V: TRBV6-6; CDR3: CASSKTGTDTGELFF; DNA: TGTGCCAGCAGTAAGACAGGCACGGACACCGGGGAGCTGTTTTTT
J: TRBJ2-4; D: TRBD1; size: .; V: TRBV28; CDR3: CASSPTTGGRGNIQYF; DNA: TGTGCCAGCAGCCCTACTACAGGGGGCCGGGGAAACATTCAGTACTTC
J: TRBJ2-6; D: .; size: .; V: TRBV7-2; CDR3: CASSLGHSGANVLTF; DNA: TGTGCCAGCAGCTTAGGGCACTCTGGGGCCAACGTCCTGACTTTC
J: TRBJ2-2; D: .; size: .; V: TRBV9; CDR3: CASSELVDHTGELFF; DNA: TGTGCCAGCAGCGAACTAGTGGATCACACCGGGGAGCTGTTTTTT
J: TRBJ2-7; D: TRBD1; size: .; V: TRBV7-9; CDR3: CASSSPEQGAGEQYF; DNA: TGTGCCAGCAGCTCCCCCGAACAGGGGGCAGGCGAGCAGTACTTC
J: TRBJ1-1; D: .; size: .; V: TRBV7-9; CDR3: CSSSSRSGTEAFF; DNA: TGTTCCAGCAGCTCACGGAGCGGCACTGAAGCTTTCTTT
J: TRBJ2-7; D: .; size: once; V: TRBV6-5; CDR3: CASSYLREVTYEQYF; DNA: TGTGCCAGCAGTTACCTCAGGGAGGTAACTTACGAGCAGTACTTC
J: TRBJ1-2; D: .; size: .; V: TRBV5-1; CDR3: CASSLTPSNRAGYTF; DNA: TGCGCCAGCAGCTTGACCCCATCAAACAGGGCTGGCTACACCTTC
J: TRBJ2-7; D: TRBD2; size: .; V: TRBV6-5; CDR3: CASRPSAGGPHEQYF; DNA: TGTGCCAGCAGACCCTCAGCGGGAGGGCCTCACGAGCAGTACTTC
J: TRBJ2-7; D: TRBD2; size: .; V: TRBV5-4; CDR3: CASSLVAGISYEQYF; DNA: TGTGCCAGCAGCTTGGTAGCGGGGATCTCCTACGAGCAGTACTTC
J: TRBJ2-5; D: .; size: .; V: TRBV28; CDR3: CASSLQETQYF; DNA: TGTGCCAGCAGTCTTCAAGAGACCCAGTACTTC
J: TRBJ2-1; D: TRBD2; size: .; V: TRBV12-5; CDR3: CASGLGTSGRMEQFF; DNA: TGTGCTAGTGGTTTAGGGACTAGCGGGAGAATGGAGCAGTTCTTC
J: TRBJ2-5; D: .; size: .; V: TRBV7-9; CDR3: CASSFSSGAETQYF; DNA: TGTGCCAGCAGCTTTAGTTCAGGGGCGGAGACCCAGTACTTC
J: TRBJ1-2; D: .; size: .; V: TRBV30; CDR3: CAWREQGANYGYTF; DNA: TGTGCCTGGAGAGAACAGGGCGCTAACTATGGCTACACCTTC
J: TRBJ2-1; D: TRBD2; size: .; V: TRBV6-1; CDR3: CASSEASLAGGNEQFF; DNA: TGTGCCAGCAGTGAGGCTTCACTAGCGGGAGGCAATGAGCAGTTCTTC
J: TRBJ2-7; D: .; size: .; V: TRBV18; CDR3: CASSPQGAGVSYEQYF; DNA: TGTGCCAGCTCACCACAAGGCGCAGGGGTTTCCTACGAGCAGTACTTC
J: TRBJ1-1; D: .; size: .; V: TRBV5-1; CDR3: CASSRTAGATEAFF; DNA: TGCGCCAGCAGCAGGACAGCGGGAGCAACTGAAGCTTTCTTT
J: TRBJ2-1; D: .; size: .; V: TRBV30; CDR3: CAWSDLLAGKTYNEQFF; DNA: TGTGCCTGGAGTGACCTACTGGCGGGAAAAACCTACAATGAGCAGTTCTTC
J: TRBJ2-4; D: .; size: .; V: TRBV19; CDR3: CASSLRLGDIQYF; DNA: TGTGCCAGTAGTTTGAGACTTGGAGACATTCAGTACTTC
J: TRBJ2-3; D: .; size: .; V: TRBV6-6; CDR3: CASSYSSGSTDTQYF; DNA: TGTGCCAGCAGTTACTCTAGCGGTAGCACAGATACGCAGTATTTT
J: TRBJ2-7; D: .; size: .; V: TRBV4-1; CDR3: CASSQEGRGYEQYF; DNA: TGCGCCAGCAGCCAAGAAGGCCGGGGATACGAGCAGTACTTC
J: TRBJ1-2; D: .; size: .; V: TRBV19; CDR3: CASSTTGHYIYGYTF; DNA: TGTGCCAGTAGTACCACGGGACACTACATCTATGGCTACACCTTC
J: TRBJ2-7; D: TRBD2; size: few; V: TRBV15; CDR3: CATSRDLGLAAYEQYF; DNA: TGTGCCACCAGCAGAGATTTGGGACTAGCAGCCTACGAGCAGTACTTC
J: TRBJ2-7; D: .; size: .; V: TRBV4-1; CDR3: CASSQGRPYEQYF; DNA: TGCGCCAGCAGCCAAGGGCGGCCCTACGAGCAGTACTTC
J: TRBJ2-7; D: .; size: .; V: TRBV9; CDR3: CASSVGGSPLAEQYF; DNA: TGTGCCAGCAGCGTAGGAGGGAGTCCCCTCGCCGAGCAGTACTTC
J: TRBJ1-3; D: TRBD1; size: .; V: TRBV2; CDR3: CASSLDRIFSGNTIYF; DNA: TGTGCCAGCAGTTTGGACAGGATCTTCTCTGGAAACACCATATATTTT
J: TRBJ2-1; D: .; size: .; V: TRBV9; CDR3: CASSVAVSSNEQFF; DNA: TGTGCCAGCAGCGTAGCGGTTAGCAGCAATGAGCAGTTCTTC
J: TRBJ2-7; D: .; size: .; V: TRBV19; CDR3: CASSIAHSSYEQYF; DNA: TGTGCCAGTAGTATAGCGCACAGCTCCTACGAGCAGTACTTC
J: TRBJ1-6; D: .; size: .; V: TRBV5-5; CDR3: CASSSERESSYNSPLHF; DNA: TGTGCCAGCAGCTCCGAGCGGGAGAGCTCCTATAATTCACCCCTCCACTTT
J: TRBJ2-2; D: .; size: .; V: TRBV27; CDR3: CASSLIGGELFF; DNA: TGTGCCAGCAGTTTAATCGGCGGGGAGCTGTTTTTT
J: TRBJ1-1; D: TRBD1; size: few; V: TRBV5-1; CDR3: CASSGRQGSGLWGTEAFF; DNA: TGCGCCAGCAGCGGGAGACAGGGTTCAGGGTTGTGGGGCACTGAAGCTTTCTTT
J: TRBJ1-1; D: TRBD1; size: few; V: TRBV10-3; CDR3: CAISESGQGLGTEAFF; DNA: TGTGCCATCAGTGAGTCGGGACAGGGCTTAGGAACTGAAGCTTTCTTT
J: TRBJ1-2; D: TRBD1; size: .; V: TRBV28; CDR3: CASSGQGAGYTF; DNA: TGTGCCAGCAGTGGACAGGGGGCAGGCTACACCTTC
J: TRBJ2-1; D: .; size: .; V: TRBV5-1; CDR3: CASSLDRGLSYNEQFF; DNA: TGCGCCAGCAGCTTGGATCGGGGTCTCTCCTACAATGAGCAGTTCTTC
J: TRBJ2-7; D: TRBD1; size: .; V: TRBV6-5; CDR3: CASRRETGVYEQYF; DNA: TGTGCCAGCAGGAGAGAGACAGGGGTTTACGAGCAGTACTTC
J: TRBJ2-2; D: .; size: .; V: TRBV7-9; CDR3: CASSLVTRVNTGELFF; DNA: TGTGCCAGCAGCTTAGTCACACGGGTTAACACCGGGGAGCTGTTTTTT
J: TRBJ2-7; D: TRBD2; size: few; V: TRBV9; CDR3: CASSRGLAGGSLTTYEQYF; DNA: TGTGCCAGCAGCCGAGGACTAGCGGGAGGTTCGCTCACTACCTACGAGCAGTACTTC
J: TRBJ2-7; D: .; size: .; V: TRBV21-1; CDR3: CASSGTGTGRGGEQYF; DNA: TGTGCCAGCAGCGGGACCGGGACAGGGCGGGGTGGTGAGCAGTACTTC
J: TRBJ1-1; D: TRBD1; size: .; V: TRBV6-5; CDR3: CATRDSGVVGEAFF; DNA: TGTGCCACCCGGGACAGCGGAGTGGTCGGTGAAGCTTTCTTT
J: TRBJ1-6; D: .; size: .; V: TRBV6-5; CDR3: CASSYSPGSPLHF; DNA: TGTGCCAGCAGTTACTCCCCAGGGTCACCCCTCCACTTT
J: TRBJ1-4; D: TRBD1; size: .; V: TRBV5-8; CDR3: CASSPGQGIEKLFF; DNA: TGTGCCAGCAGTCCCGGACAGGGTATTGAAAAACTGTTTTTT
J: TRBJ2-3; D: TRBD2; size: .; V: TRBV6-4; CDR3: CASSDSREGGPDTQYF; DNA: TGTGCCAGCAGTGACTCCCGGGAGGGAGGGCCAGATACGCAGTATTTT
J: TRBJ2-1; D: .; size: .; V: TRBV7-9; CDR3: CASSPKVPSASSYNEQFF; DNA: TGTGCCAGCAGCCCCAAAGTCCCTAGCGCAAGCTCCTACAATGAGCAGTTCTTC